The 10 T cell receptor beta chains presented below share a single source sample, sequenced in a study of control samples from healthy donors and cancer patients. Generated by immunoSEQ multiplex PCR, the TCRdb table keeps only in-frame clones and is missing some. The table shows fewer than 65,000 clones, with more than 70% occurring only once. The sequenced sample was PBMCs. The receptors here all came from a man aged 35-49 years with colorectal cancer.

The chain uses TRBV6-5 and TRBJ1-1; D uncertain. Trimming took 4 bases from V and 1 from J, leaving 7 bases between them. The CDR3 extends over 13 amino acids. The germline CDR1 and CDR2 sequences are MNHEY and SVGAGI. The CDR3 DNA sequence: TGTGCCAGCAGTTCAGACTGGAACACTGAAGCTTTCTTT. Its translation: CASSSDWNTEAFF.

This chain links TRBV18 with TRBJ2-7; 10 bases line up with TRBD2. The length of the CDR3 is 15 residues. Per the germline V gene, CDR1 is KGHSH and CDR2 is LQKENI. Trimming took 2 bases from V and 5 from J; bases not matched to a gene: 6. The CDR3 DNA reads TGTGCCAGCTCACCAGGGCCTAGCGGGAGTCACGAGCAGTACTTC. The encoded protein is CASSPGPSGSHEQYF. Filled out from reference TRBV18 and TRBJ2-7, the complete variable domain reads NAGVMQNPRHLVRRRGQEARLRCSPMKGHSHVYWYRQLPEEGLKFMVYLQKENIIDESGMPKERFSAEFPKEGPSILRIQQVVRGDSAAYFCASSPGPSGSHEQYFGPGTRLTVT.

The chain links TRBV7-9 to TRBJ1-2; no reliable D call. V lost 0 bases and J 5 bases, leaving 16 bases between the germline ends. CDR1 SEHNR and CDR2 FQNEAQ come from the germline V gene (reference sequence). The CDR3 totals 16 residues. CDR3 in amino acids: CASSLAKHMSLYGYTF. CDR3 in DNA: TGTGCCAGCAGCTTAGCGAAGCACATGTCGCTATATGGCTACACCTTC.

The rearrangement links TRBV18 to TRBJ2-7, with TRBD2 identical over 11 bases. The CDR3 contains 16 residues. The ends lost 3 bases at V and 3 bases at J; junction bases unmatched: 7. Germline assignment: CDR1 KGHSH and CDR2 LQKENI. The CDR3 sequence is CASSPVGTSGNYEQYF. The CDR3 nucleotides read TGTGCCAGCTCACCTGTCGGGACTAGCGGAAACTACGAGCAGTACTTC.

This chain connects TRBV7-2 to TRBJ1-2; 7 bases align to TRBD1. The CDR3 has 17 residues. Germline assignment: CDR1 SGHTA and CDR2 FQGNSA. V lost 2 bases, J lost 0 bases, and 9 bases stayed unmatched. The CDR3 loop is CASSLSIRDRSNYGYTF. DNA of the CDR3: TGTGCCAGCAGCTTAAGTATCCGGGACAGATCTAACTATGGCTACACCTTC.

The chain recombines TRBV5-6 with TRBJ2-1; D is perhaps TRBD2 (5 bases). Trimming pared 4 bases from V and 9 bases from J, leaving 17 bases between. Germline V CDR1 and CDR2: SGHDT, YYEEEE. CDR3 length: 14 amino acids. In nucleotides, the CDR3 is TGTGCCAGCAGCCCCGACCAGGACTTGGGTGAGCAGTTCTTC. It codes for CASSPDQDLGEQFF.

Here the CDR3 reads CASSRVVGYNNEQFF. CDR3 nucleotides: TGTGCCAGCAGCCGTGTAGTGGGGTATAACAATGAGCAGTTCTTC. J is TRBJ2-1 and V is TRBV5-5; D gene unclear. Trimming removed 4 bases from V and 5 bases from J, with 16 bases in between. The CDR3 runs 15 residues. Germline CDR1 SGHKS, CDR2 YYEKEE (reference sequence).

V is TRBV11-2 and J is TRBJ2-1, with TRBD2 matching 8 bases. Germline V gene sequence: CDR1 SGHAT, CDR2 FQNNGV. Losses at the gene ends were 5 bases for V and 7 bases for J; bases not matched to a gene: 13. CDR3 length: 16 residues. CDR3 DNA: TGTGCCAGCAGCCGATCCCTTAGCGGGAAGCCAAATGAGCAGTTCTTC. Its protein is CASSRSLSGKPNEQFF.

The CDR3 reads CASSTGTTSGRWREQYF. The CDR3 nucleotides read TGTGCCAGTAGTACGGGGACCACTAGCGGGAGATGGCGCGAGCAGTACTTC. The V call is TRBV19, the J call TRBJ2-7, with TRBD2 matching 11 bases. V shed 4 bases and J 6 bases; nucleotides not matched to a gene: 14. The CDR3 consists of 17 residues. Germline values: CDR1 LNHDA, CDR2 SQIVND (reference sequence).

This chain joins TRBV3-1 (or the pseudogene TRBV3-2) and TRBJ2-7; 11 bases align to TRBD1. Germline assignment: CDR1 LGHDT and CDR2 YNNKEL (reference sequence). The CDR3 is 15 amino acids. J was trimmed by 3 bases and V by 4 bases; bases with no gene match: 5. This chain's CDR3 is CASSRPGQGVYEQYF. DNA for the CDR3: TGTGCCAGCAGCCGACCGGGACAGGGGGTCTACGAGCAGTACTTC.